The rows below give T cell receptor beta chains drawn from one sample of a study of cytomegalovirus exposure and HLA in healthy donors. The method was immunoSEQ multiplex PCR; TCRdb's version includes in-frame clones alone and lacks a portion of them. Among 150,000 to 200,000 clones listed, about 59% were seen once. The sequencing sample was made of PBMCs. The source of these receptors is a man aged 40-50 years in good health and CMV-seronegative. Each CDR3 is given with its conserved first and last residue. Each record gives: V gene, clone size, D gene, J gene, CDR3 DNA, CDR3 protein. The D gene is left open where the match is weak. Not every row has a clone size; where given, it reads once, few, many or a size class.

v_call: TRBV6-6
clone_size: -
d_call: -
j_call: TRBJ1-6
cdr3_nt: TGTGCCAGCAGTAAGGAGTCCTATAATTCACCCCTCCACTTT
cdr3_aa: CASSKESYNSPLHF

v_call: TRBV5-6
clone_size: -
d_call: -
j_call: TRBJ1-4
cdr3_nt: TGTGCCAGCAGCTCGCCGGGCACCGCAACTAGTGAAAAACTGTTTTTT
cdr3_aa: CASSSPGTATSEKLFF

v_call: TRBV6-6
clone_size: -
d_call: TRBD2
j_call: TRBJ2-2
cdr3_nt: TGTGCCAGCAGTTACGGCGGGGGGGCGGGTTTGGGGGAGCTGTTTTTT
cdr3_aa: CASSYGGGAGLGELFF

v_call: TRBV14
clone_size: -
d_call: TRBD2
j_call: TRBJ2-2
cdr3_nt: TGTGCCAGCAGCCTTTTTACGGGGGGGCCCACCGGGGAGCTGTTTTTT
cdr3_aa: CASSLFTGGPTGELFF

v_call: TRBV27
clone_size: few
d_call: TRBD2
j_call: TRBJ2-7
cdr3_nt: TGTGCCAGCAGTCGATCGACTAGCGGGGGGACCTACGAGCAGTACTTC
cdr3_aa: CASSRSTSGGTYEQYF

v_call: TRBV30
clone_size: -
d_call: -
j_call: TRBJ1-4
cdr3_nt: TGTGCCTGGAGTATACAGTCTCGGAACGAAAAACTGTTTTTT
cdr3_aa: CAWSIQSRNEKLFF

v_call: TRBV10-1
clone_size: -
d_call: TRBD2
j_call: TRBJ2-2
cdr3_nt: TGCGCCAGCAGTGACCTCTGCGGATCCCCGTGGGGGACTAGCGACTTAGGGGGCACCGGGGAGCTGTTTTTT
cdr3_aa: CASSDLCGSPWGTSDLGGTGELFF

v_call: TRBV7-9
clone_size: -
d_call: TRBD1
j_call: TRBJ1-5
cdr3_nt: TGTGCCAGCAGCGAGGGACAGTCCAGCAATCAGCCCCAGCATTTT
cdr3_aa: CASSEGQSSNQPQHF

v_call: TRBV5-4
clone_size: -
d_call: -
j_call: TRBJ1-4
cdr3_nt: TGTGCCAGCAGCCGGCCGGGACAAGGGGATGAAAAACTGTTTTTT
cdr3_aa: CASSRPGQGDEKLFF

v_call: TRBV4-3
clone_size: -
d_call: TRBD2
j_call: TRBJ2-7
cdr3_nt: TGCGCCAGCAGCCAATCCTCCAGCGCGGGAGGGTGGGAGCAGTACTTC
cdr3_aa: CASSQSSSAGGWEQYF

v_call: TRBV2
clone_size: few
d_call: -
j_call: TRBJ2-7
cdr3_nt: TGTGCCAACACCGTGGACAGTGGGGCCGTCTACGAGCAGTACTTC
cdr3_aa: CANTVDSGAVYEQYF

v_call: TRBV27
clone_size: once
d_call: TRBD2
j_call: TRBJ2-5
cdr3_nt: TGTGCCAGCAGGGGGAGGGGAACAGAGGAGACCCAGTACTTC
cdr3_aa: CASRGRGTEETQYF

v_call: TRBV2
clone_size: -
d_call: -
j_call: TRBJ2-5
cdr3_nt: TGTGCCAGCAGTGGTCTTCAGTCCTACCAAGAGACCCAGTACTTC
cdr3_aa: CASSGLQSYQETQYF

v_call: TRBV7-9
clone_size: -
d_call: -
j_call: TRBJ1-1
cdr3_nt: TGTGCCAGCAGCTTTTTCGGGGTAAACACTGAAGCTTTCTTT
cdr3_aa: CASSFFGVNTEAFF

v_call: TRBV5-4
clone_size: -
d_call: -
j_call: TRBJ1-1
cdr3_nt: TGTGCCAGCAGCTTGCAGGGGAACACTGAAGCTTTCTTT
cdr3_aa: CASSLQGNTEAFF

v_call: TRBV19
clone_size: once
d_call: -
j_call: TRBJ2-1
cdr3_nt: TGTGCCAGTAGTATAGGTGCGAACAATGAGCAGTTCTTC
cdr3_aa: CASSIGANNEQFF

v_call: TRBV28
clone_size: -
d_call: -
j_call: TRBJ2-5
cdr3_nt: TGTGCCAGCAGTTTATCGAGGGCAGGGGGGGAGACCCAGTACTTC
cdr3_aa: CASSLSRAGGETQYF

v_call: TRBV2
clone_size: -
d_call: -
j_call: TRBJ2-1
cdr3_nt: TGTGCCAGCTCGAGGTTTAATGAGCAGTTCTTC
cdr3_aa: CASSRFNEQFF

v_call: TRBV6-5
clone_size: -
d_call: TRBD2
j_call: TRBJ2-1
cdr3_nt: TGTGCCAGCAGTTACTCGGAACTAGCGAGAGACAATGAGCAGTTCTTC
cdr3_aa: CASSYSELARDNEQFF

v_call: TRBV5-8
clone_size: -
d_call: TRBD2
j_call: TRBJ2-1
cdr3_nt: TGTGCCAGCCTGGCTAGCGGGGCGAGGACCGATGAGCAGTTCTTC
cdr3_aa: CASLASGARTDEQFF

v_call: TRBV19
clone_size: -
d_call: -
j_call: TRBJ1-2
cdr3_nt: TGTGCCAGTACCCCAGGGGAGAGTACCGCTTCCGGCTACACCTTC
cdr3_aa: CASTPGESTASGYTF

v_call: TRBV4-3
clone_size: -
d_call: -
j_call: TRBJ2-1
cdr3_nt: TGCGCCAGCAGCCAAGTAAGGAGCTCCTACAATGAGCAGTTCTTC
cdr3_aa: CASSQVRSSYNEQFF

v_call: TRBV7-8
clone_size: -
d_call: -
j_call: TRBJ1-1
cdr3_nt: TGTGCCAGCAGCTTTTATCCAGGGGACACTGAAGCTTTCTTT
cdr3_aa: CASSFYPGDTEAFF

v_call: TRBV14
clone_size: -
d_call: -
j_call: TRBJ1-1
cdr3_nt: TGTGCCAGCAGCCCTAGACTGAACACTGAAGCTTTCTTT
cdr3_aa: CASSPRLNTEAFF

v_call: TRBV7-6
clone_size: -
d_call: -
j_call: TRBJ1-1
cdr3_nt: TGTGCCAGCAGCTTAGCGGAGGCAGAAGGCACTGAAGCTTTCTTT
cdr3_aa: CASSLAEAEGTEAFF

v_call: TRBV5-1
clone_size: few
d_call: TRBD1
j_call: TRBJ2-5
cdr3_nt: TGCGCCAGCAGCGAGGCAGGGGGCGGAAAGACCCAGTACTTC
cdr3_aa: CASSEAGGGKTQYF

v_call: TRBV19
clone_size: few
d_call: -
j_call: TRBJ1-1
cdr3_nt: TGTGCCAGTAGTACTGGGGCTTCCGGGGGGACTGAAGCTTTCTTT
cdr3_aa: CASSTGASGGTEAFF

v_call: TRBV7-2
clone_size: -
d_call: -
j_call: TRBJ2-7
cdr3_nt: TGTGCCAGCAGCGCACAGGGCGGCGAGCAGTACTTC
cdr3_aa: CASSAQGGEQYF

v_call: TRBV5-1
clone_size: -
d_call: TRBD2
j_call: TRBJ2-5
cdr3_nt: TGCGCCGTGCAGACTAGCGGGGGGGAACAAGAGACCCAGTACTTC
cdr3_aa: CAVQTSGGEQETQYF

v_call: TRBV7-9
clone_size: -
d_call: -
j_call: TRBJ2-2
cdr3_nt: TGTGCCAGCAGCTCGCAGGGGTGGGGTGACACCGGGGAGCTGTTTTTT
cdr3_aa: CASSSQGWGDTGELFF

v_call: TRBV29-1
clone_size: -
d_call: TRBD2
j_call: TRBJ2-7
cdr3_nt: TGCAGCGTCGAAGGGACTAGCGGGAGCCCCTACGAGCAGTACTTC
cdr3_aa: CSVEGTSGSPYEQYF

v_call: TRBV19
clone_size: -
d_call: TRBD1
j_call: TRBJ1-1
cdr3_nt: TGTGCCAGTAAAACAGGTAACAGGGGGCAGGCTGAAGCTTTCTTT
cdr3_aa: CASKTGNRGQAEAFF

v_call: TRBV30
clone_size: once
d_call: TRBD1
j_call: TRBJ1-4
cdr3_nt: TGTGCCTGGGGGACAGGGTCAACTAATGAAAAACTGTTTTTT
cdr3_aa: CAWGTGSTNEKLFF

v_call: TRBV7-9
clone_size: once
d_call: -
j_call: TRBJ2-2
cdr3_nt: TGTGCCAGCAGCTTACTCGGGGGAGTAACGAACACCGGGGAGCTGTTTTTT
cdr3_aa: CASSLLGGVTNTGELFF

v_call: TRBV30
clone_size: few
d_call: TRBD1
j_call: TRBJ1-3
cdr3_nt: TGTGCCTGGGTCACCGGGACAGGGATGGATAGCTCTGGAAACACCATATATTTT
cdr3_aa: CAWVTGTGMDSSGNTIYF

v_call: TRBV29-1
clone_size: -
d_call: -
j_call: TRBJ2-7
cdr3_nt: TGCAGCGTTGAGAGCCCTTTCACCTACGAGCAGTACTTC
cdr3_aa: CSVESPFTYEQYF

v_call: TRBV9
clone_size: few
d_call: TRBD1
j_call: TRBJ1-5
cdr3_nt: TGTGCCAGCAGCCCCACGGCGGGGACAGGGGAGCATCAGCCCCAGCATTTT
cdr3_aa: CASSPTAGTGEHQPQHF

v_call: TRBV6-1
clone_size: -
d_call: TRBD1
j_call: TRBJ2-5
cdr3_nt: TGTGCCAGCAGTGAGGGGGACAGGAACCAAGAGACCCAGTACTTC
cdr3_aa: CASSEGDRNQETQYF

v_call: TRBV30
clone_size: -
d_call: -
j_call: TRBJ1-6
cdr3_nt: TGTGCCTGGAGAGGACAGTTTAATAATTCACCCCTCCACTTT
cdr3_aa: CAWRGQFNNSPLHF

v_call: TRBV19
clone_size: few
d_call: -
j_call: TRBJ2-2
cdr3_nt: TGTGCCAGTAGTATTTTGGGGCAAAAGGACGGGGAGCTGTTTTTT
cdr3_aa: CASSILGQKDGELFF

v_call: TRBV19
clone_size: -
d_call: TRBD1
j_call: TRBJ1-2
cdr3_nt: TGTGCCAGTAGTCCCCGGGACAGCCACTATGGCTACACCTTC
cdr3_aa: CASSPRDSHYGYTF

v_call: TRBV19
clone_size: -
d_call: -
j_call: TRBJ2-5
cdr3_nt: TGTGCCAGTAGTAGACTCCAAGAGACCCAGTACTTC
cdr3_aa: CASSRLQETQYF